This T cell receptor (beta chain) was found in a study of blood T cell repertoires in COVID-19. Study background: Material from acute and convalescent COVID-19 was sourced from the United States, Italy and Spain.

The repertoire was sequenced with immunoSEQ multiplex PCR; TCRdb's copy has only in-frame clones and lacks some. The table lists 150,000 to 200,000 clones, 75% to 80% of them singletons, with more than 25% in the top ten. Germline V gene lookup returns CDR1 SGHVS and CDR2 FQNEAQ. The V and J ends lost 2 bases and 8 bases, in that order; junction bases with no gene match: 20. The CDR3 totals 19 residues. The source is a woman in her 70s with acute or convalescent COVID-19. The specimen sequenced was peripheral blood. The gene calls are TRBV7-8 and TRBJ2-2; TRBD2 matches 7 bases. CDR3 bases: TGTGCCAGCAGCTTATTGTTACGGGGACGCGCGGGAGATACGGGGGAGCTGTTTTTT. Residues: CASSLLLRGRAGDTGELFF.